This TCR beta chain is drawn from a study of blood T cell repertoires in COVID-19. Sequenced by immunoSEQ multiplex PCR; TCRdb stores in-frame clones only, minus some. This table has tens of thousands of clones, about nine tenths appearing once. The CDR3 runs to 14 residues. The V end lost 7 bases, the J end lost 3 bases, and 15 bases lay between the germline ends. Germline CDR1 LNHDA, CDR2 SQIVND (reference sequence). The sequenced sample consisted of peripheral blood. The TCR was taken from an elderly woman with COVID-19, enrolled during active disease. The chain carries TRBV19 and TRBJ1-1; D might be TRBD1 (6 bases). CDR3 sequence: CASTLTGGDTEAFF. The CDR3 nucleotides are TGTGCCAGTACCCTGACAGGAGGTGACACTGAAGCTTTCTTT.